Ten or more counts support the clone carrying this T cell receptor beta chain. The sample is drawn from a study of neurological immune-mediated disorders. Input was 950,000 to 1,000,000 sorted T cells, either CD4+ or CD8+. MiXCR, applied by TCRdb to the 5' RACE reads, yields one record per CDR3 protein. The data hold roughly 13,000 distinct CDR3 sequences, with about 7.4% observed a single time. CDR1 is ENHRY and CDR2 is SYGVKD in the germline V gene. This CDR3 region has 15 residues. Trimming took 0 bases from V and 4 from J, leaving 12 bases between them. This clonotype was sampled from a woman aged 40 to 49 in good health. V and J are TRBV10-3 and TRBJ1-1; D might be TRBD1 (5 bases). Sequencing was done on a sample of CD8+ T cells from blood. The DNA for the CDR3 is TGTGCCATCAGTGAGTCGGGTCAGGGTGGCACTGAAGCTTTCTTT. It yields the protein CAISESGQGGTEAFF.